The 15 T cell receptor beta chains reported below all come from one sample, sequenced in a study of T cell repertoires in cytomegalovirus infection. Using its own MiXCR run on the reads, TCRdb lists one record per CDR3 protein. The table has some 400,000 distinct CDR3 sequences, roughly a third seen once. The sample comprised PBMCs. These receptors originate from a human donor in good health (CMV status not recorded). Some clones in this sample may be carry-over from other donors' samples.

The V gene is TRBV20-1, the J gene TRBJ2-3; 11 bases align to TRBD2. The V and J ends lost 7 bases and 5 bases, in that order; junction bases with no gene match: 11. Germline CDR1 reads DFQATT; CDR2 reads SNEGSKA (reference sequence). CDR3 length: 15 residues. The CDR3 coding sequence is TGCAGTGTTCCTAGCGGGGGGCAGAGTAGAGATACGCAGTATTTT. This encodes CSVPSGGQSRDTQYF.

This clonotype was seen only a few times. The rearrangement joins TRBV7-9 to TRBJ1-1; the D is unclear. The V gene's germline CDR1 is SEHNR and CDR2 FQNEAQ (reference sequence). V lost 3 bases and J lost 1, with 12 bases in between. The CDR3 runs 15 residues. CDR3 in DNA: TGTGCCAGCAGCTTTCGCGAAGGGTCGAACACTGAAGCTTTCTTT. Protein product: CASSFREGSNTEAFF.

This clonotype was seen ten or more times. The chain is built from TRBV6-2 or TRBV6-3 and TRBJ2-5; the D is unclear. The CDR3 sequence is 13 residues long. CDR1 MNHEY and CDR2 SVGEGT come from the germline V gene. The V end was cut by 2 bases, the J end by 5 bases, with 9 bases between. CDR3 sequence reads: CASSYRAGETQYF. The DNA of the CDR3 is TGTGCCAGCAGTTACAGGGCCGGGGAGACCCAGTACTTC.

This clonotype was counted a few times. This chain uses TRBV19 with TRBJ1-5, with D possibly TRBD1 on 5 matching bases. This CDR3 is 16 amino acids long. Germline values: CDR1 LNHDA, CDR2 SQIVND (reference sequence). The CDR3 protein is CTSPPQGRAFSQPQHF. In DNA form, the CDR3 reads TGTACCTCACCACCCCAAGGCAGGGCTTTCTCTCAGCCCCAGCATTTT.

The chain has TRBV5-6 and TRBJ2-7; D could derive from TRBD1 or TRBD2 (5 bases each). Trimming stripped 1 base from V and 2 bases from J, with 16 bases between. Germline lookup yields CDR1 SGHDT and CDR2 YYEEEE. This CDR3 is built from 16 residues. This chain's CDR3 is CASSLFRGTVAYEQYF. The CDR3 DNA sequence: TGTGCCAGCAGCTTGTTTCGAGGGACGGTCGCCTACGAGCAGTACTTC.

The table lists this clonotype with a few counts. The chain employs TRBV7-6 and TRBJ2-3, with D unclear. V was pared by 0 bases and J by 6 bases, with 7 bases between. Looked up from germline, CDR1 is SGHVS and CDR2 is FNYEAQ. This CDR3 comprises 13 residues. The CDR3 region is CASSLASSDTQYF. CDR3 DNA sequence: TGTGCCAGCAGCTTAGCGTCCTCGGATACGCAGTATTTT.

This clonotype was seen ten or more times. The rearrangement joins TRBV6-4 to TRBJ1-1; 9 bases map to TRBD1. CDR1 is MRHNA and CDR2 is SNTAGT in the germline V gene. V lost 2 bases and J lost 1; bases outside the gene matches: 2. The CDR3 totals 15 residues. The CDR3 here is CASSDATGGNTEAFF. The CDR3 DNA reads TGTGCCAGCAGTGACGCGACAGGGGGGAACACTGAAGCTTTCTTT.

There are many counts of this clonotype. This chain joins TRBV7-6 and TRBJ1-1; 7 bases match TRBD1. Germline CDR1 and CDR2: SGHVS and FNYEAQ. V trimming: 5 bases; J trimming: 3 bases; junction bases outside the gene matches: 6. CDR3 length: 14 amino acids. CDR3 loop: CASSPGTGDTEAFF. The CDR3 region has the DNA TGTGCCAGCAGCCCCGGAACAGGGGACACTGAAGCTTTCTTT.

The chain recombines TRBV2 with TRBJ1-2, with TRBD1 as a possible D gene (5 bases). The CDR3 totals 15 residues. V was trimmed by 1 base and J by 7 bases, leaving 16 bases between them. The V gene's germline CDR1 is SNHLY and CDR2 FYNNEI. CDR3 amino acids: CASSEEMTVIGGYTF. CDR3 sequence (DNA): TGTGCCAGCAGTGAAGAAATGACAGTAATCGGTGGCTACACCTTC.

This clonotype has more than one count but fewer than ten. The chain links TRBV19 to TRBJ2-4, with D perhaps matching TRBD1 (5 bases). The CDR3 is made up of 12 amino acids. Trimming cost V 5 bases and J 9 bases, with 11 bases left between them. Germline assignment: CDR1 LNHDA and CDR2 SQIVND (reference sequence). CDR3 bases: TGTGCCAGTAGTTGGCAGGGTGGCATTCAGTACTTC. Translated: CASSWQGGIQYF.

The genes are TRBV20-1 and TRBJ1-4; TRBD1 might be the D (6 bases). The CDR3 is 15 residues long. Trimming removed 4 bases from V and 2 bases from J, with 14 bases in between. Germline CDR1 is DFQATT and CDR2 is SNEGSKA (reference sequence). The CDR3 spells CSANGGGGTNEKLFF. The CDR3 nucleotides are TGCAGTGCTAACGGGGGTGGGGGCACTAATGAAAAACTGTTTTTT.

This clonotype was picked up many times. The V gene is TRBV7-8, the J gene TRBJ2-1, with TRBD2 as a possible D gene (6 bases). The CDR3 loop spans 17 amino acids. The germline V gene encodes CDR1 SGHVS and CDR2 FQNEAQ. Between the trimmed V and J ends, which lost 4 bases and 6 bases, there was a span of 22 bases. The CDR3 sequence: CASSSQPGRAGLNEQFF. The CDR3 DNA is TGTGCCAGCAGCTCTCAGCCCGGCAGGGCGGGACTCAATGAGCAGTTCTTC.

This clonotype was counted only a few times. The chain links TRBV7-8 to TRBJ1-6, with D possibly matching TRBD1 (5 bases). V lost 5 bases and J lost 7, with 18 bases in between. This CDR3 region has 16 residues. Germline V lookup: CDR1 SGHVS, CDR2 FQNEAQ. The CDR3 loop is CASSNTDRGPNSPLHF. The CDR3 bases are TGTGCCAGCAGCAACACTGACCGGGGCCCGAATTCACCCCTCCACTTT.

The chain joins TRBV7-2 to TRBJ1-2; D call uncertain. This CDR3 spans 13 amino acids. Looked up from germline, CDR1 is SGHTA and CDR2 is FQGNSA. Trimming stripped 3 bases from V and 7 bases from J, with 12 bases between. CDR3 nucleotides: TGTGCCAGCAGCTTGGGAAGGTCCTCTGGCTACACCTTC. It translates to CASSLGRSSGYTF.

This clonotype occurred a few times. The CDR3 DNA reads as TGCGCCAGCAGCCAAGAATCTGGGGACACCTTCTACGAGCAGTACTTC. As protein: CASSQESGDTFYEQYF. The chain uses TRBV4-1 and TRBJ2-7; D may be TRBD1 (6 bases). CDR1 and CDR2 from the germline V gene are MGHRA and YSYEKL. V dropped 0 bases and J dropped 3 bases, with 15 bases sitting between them. This CDR3 has 16 residues.